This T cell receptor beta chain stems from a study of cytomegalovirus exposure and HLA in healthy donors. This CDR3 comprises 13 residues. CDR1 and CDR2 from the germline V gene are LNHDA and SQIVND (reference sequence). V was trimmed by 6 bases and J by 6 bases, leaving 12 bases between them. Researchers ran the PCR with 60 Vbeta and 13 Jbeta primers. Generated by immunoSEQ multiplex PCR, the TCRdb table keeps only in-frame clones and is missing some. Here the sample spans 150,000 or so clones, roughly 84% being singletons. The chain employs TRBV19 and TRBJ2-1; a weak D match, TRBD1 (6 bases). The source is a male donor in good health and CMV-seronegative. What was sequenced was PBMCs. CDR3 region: CASRASGANEQFF. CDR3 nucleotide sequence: TGTGCCAGTAGGGCGTCAGGGGCCAATGAGCAGTTCTTC.